Each of the 11 T cell receptor beta chains below was sequenced from the same sample in a study of blood T cell repertoires in COVID-19. The repertoire was sequenced with immunoSEQ multiplex PCR; TCRdb's copy has only in-frame clones and lacks some. The sample consists of approximately 120,000 clones, approximately 74% of them appearing once. The source material was peripheral blood. These receptors were obtained from a man in his sixties with acute or convalescent COVID-19.

V and J are TRBV14 and TRBJ2-7; TRBD1 is a possible D gene (6 bases). CDR3 length: 16 amino acids. Germline loops: CDR1 SGHDN, CDR2 FVKESK. Between the trimmed V and J ends, which lost 5 bases and 5 bases, there was a span of 22 bases. The CDR3 coding sequence is TGTGCCAGCAGCAGGGAGACAGGTACGAGGATTCACGAGCAGTACTTC. As protein: CASSRETGTRIHEQYF.

V usage is TRBV4-1 and J usage is TRBJ1-2; no clear D gene. The CDR3 has 17 residues. From germline, CDR1 is MGHRA and CDR2 YSYEKL. V dropped 0 bases and J dropped 4 bases, with 18 bases sitting between them. As DNA, the CDR3 is TGCGCCAGCAGCCAAGATCCTTTCACCGTGAGATCCTATGGCTACACCTTC. It codes for CASSQDPFTVRSYGYTF.

The chain joins TRBV6-5 to TRBJ1-2, with a tentative D call TRBD1 (6 bases). CDR1 is MNHEY and CDR2 is SVGAGI in the germline V gene. This CDR3 has 13 residues. V lost 6 bases, J lost 6 bases, and 14 bases lay in between. DNA of the CDR3: TGTGCCAGCAGGGATACAGGGCTGAATGGCTACACCTTC. It encodes CASRDTGLNGYTF.

The chain couples TRBV19 to TRBJ1-5, with D possibly being TRBD1 (5 bases). Per germline, CDR1 LNHDA and CDR2 SQIVND (reference sequence). This CDR3 contains 13 residues. Trimming stripped 3 bases from V and 7 bases from J, with 10 bases between. CDR3 nucleotides: TGTGCCAGTAGTATCCGGGGGGACCAGCCCCAGCATTTT. It is translated as CASSIRGDQPQHF.

V gene TRBV4-2 combines with J gene TRBJ2-7, with 12 bases fitting TRBD2. CDR3 length: 17 amino acids. Per germline, CDR1 LGHNA and CDR2 YNFKEQ. With V trimmed by 8 bases and J by 4 bases, 15 bases remained unmatched. As DNA, the CDR3 is TGTGCCAGCGGATCGCAACTGACTAGCGGGGGTAGATACGAGCAGTACTTC. Translated, it gives CASGSQLTSGGRYEQYF.

The chain links TRBV6-5 to TRBJ2-7; TRBD2 agrees at 8 bases. Germline CDR1 MNHEY, CDR2 SVGAGI. V lost 6 bases to trimming and J lost 3 bases; unmatched junction nucleotides: 7. This CDR3 spans 14 amino acids. CDR3: CASRRAGAVYEQYF. As DNA, the CDR3 is TGTGCCAGCAGACGAGCGGGAGCGGTCTACGAGCAGTACTTC.

This clone has just a few counts. The chain uses TRBV6-5 and TRBJ1-5, with D possibly being TRBD1 (5 bases). The CDR3 runs to 14 residues. Germline V gene data show CDR1 as MNHEY and CDR2 as SVGAGI. The V end lost 7 bases, the J end lost 4 bases, and 14 bases lay between the germline ends. As DNA, the CDR3 is TGTGCCAGCATTGCTGGACGGGGGAATCAGCCCCAGCATTTT. Amino acid sequence: CASIAGRGNQPQHF.

The chain has TRBV13 and TRBJ1-1; D remains ambiguous. CDR3 length: 15 residues. Trimming cost V 5 bases and J 0 bases, with 13 bases left between them. Per the germline V gene, CDR1 is PRHDT and CDR2 is FYEKMQ (reference sequence). Here the CDR3 reads CASSPSVGVNTEAFF. The CDR3 DNA is TGTGCCAGCAGCCCGTCGGTGGGAGTGAACACTGAAGCTTTCTTT.

The CDR3 region has the DNA TGTGCCAGCAGGGGGGACCGGGACTACTACCGCACAGATACGCAGTATTTT. It yields the protein CASRGDRDYYRTDTQYF. V and J are TRBV2 and TRBJ2-3; 7 bases match TRBD2. The CDR3 covers 17 residues. Trimming took 6 bases from V and 1 from J; bases not matched to a gene: 13. Germline lookup yields CDR1 SNHLY and CDR2 FYNNEI.

This chain links TRBV15 with TRBJ2-7, with a possible D match to TRBD2 (6 bases). In germline, CDR1 is LNHNV, CDR2 YYDKDF (reference sequence). The CDR3 covers 17 residues. The V gene lost 1 base and the J gene lost 1 base, with 17 bases spanning the gap. The CDR3 DNA follows: TGTGCCACCAGCAGAGGGGGAGGCAGGCAACCTTCCTACGAGCAGTACTTC. This sequence encodes CATSRGGGRQPSYEQYF.

V usage is TRBV11-2 and J usage is TRBJ2-2; TRBD2 might be the D (5 bases). The V end was cut by 3 bases, the J end by 4 bases, with 9 bases between. The CDR3 is 14 amino acids. Germline assignment: CDR1 SGHAT and CDR2 FQNNGV. CDR3: CASSFFSGTGELFF. In nucleotides, the CDR3 is TGTGCCAGCAGCTTCTTCAGCGGCACCGGGGAGCTGTTTTTT. The full variable domain, rest sourced from reference TRBV11-2 and TRBJ2-2, is EAGVAQSPRYKIIEKRQSVAFWCNPISGHATLYWYQQILGQGPKLLIQFQNNGVVDDSQLPKDRFSAERLKGVDSTLKIQPAKLEDSAVYLCASSFFSGTGELFFGEGSRLTVL.